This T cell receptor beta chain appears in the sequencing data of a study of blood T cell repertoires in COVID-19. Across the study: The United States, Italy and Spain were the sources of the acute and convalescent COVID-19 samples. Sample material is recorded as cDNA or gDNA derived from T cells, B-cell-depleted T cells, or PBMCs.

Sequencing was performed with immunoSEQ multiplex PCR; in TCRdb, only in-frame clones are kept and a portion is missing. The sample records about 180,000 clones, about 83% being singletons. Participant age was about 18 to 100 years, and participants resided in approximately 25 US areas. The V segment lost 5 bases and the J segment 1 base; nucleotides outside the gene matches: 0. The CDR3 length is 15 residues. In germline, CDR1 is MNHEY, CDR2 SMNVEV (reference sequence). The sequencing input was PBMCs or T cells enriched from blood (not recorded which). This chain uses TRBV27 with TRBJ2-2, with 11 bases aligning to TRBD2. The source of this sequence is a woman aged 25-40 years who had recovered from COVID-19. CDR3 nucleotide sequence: TGTGCCAGCAGTGGGACTAGCGGGAACACCGGGGAGCTGTTTTTT. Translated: CASSGTSGNTGELFF.